The 17 T cell receptor beta chains below come from one sample, sequenced in a study of blood T cell repertoires in COVID-19. Produced via immunoSEQ multiplex PCR; TCRdb's table is partial and in-frame only. This sample yields a few hundred thousand clones, of which roughly 87% are seen a single time; about 2.5% belongs to the top ten. Sequencing was carried out using peripheral blood. These receptors originate from a man younger than 30 with active or convalescent COVID-19.

This chain links TRBV5-1 with TRBJ2-6, with TRBD1 identical over 9 bases. J lost 6 bases, V lost 3 bases, and 10 bases had no gene match. CDR1 SGHRS and CDR2 YFSETQ come from the germline V gene. The CDR3 runs 17 residues. As DNA, the CDR3 is TGCGCCAGCAGCTCAACCGGGACAGGGTTCGAGGCCAACGTCCTGACTTTC. This translates into CASSSTGTGFEANVLTF. The full variable domain, completed using reference TRBV5-1 and TRBJ2-6, is KAGVTQTPRYLIKTRGQQVTLSCSPISGHRSVSWYQQTPGQGLQFLFEYFSETQRNKGNFPGRFSGRQFSNSRSEMNVSTLELGDSALYLCASSSTGTGFEANVLTFGAGSRLTVL.

The chain combines TRBV4-1 with TRBJ2-3, with D unclear. The CDR3 sequence is 13 residues long. V lost 5 bases to trimming and J lost 1 base, with 7 bases between them. CDR1 MGHRA and CDR2 YSYEKL come from the germline V gene. In nucleotides, the CDR3 is TGCGCCAGCAGCGTGAGTGGCACAGATACGCAGTATTTT. It yields the protein CASSVSGTDTQYF.

This clone was seen more than once but under ten times. The chain couples TRBV28 to TRBJ2-7, with D possibly matching TRBD1 (5 bases). This CDR3 region has 13 residues. The germline CDR1 and CDR2 sequences are MDHEN and SYDVKM. V dropped 3 bases and J dropped 7 bases, with 13 bases sitting between them. Here the CDR3 DNA reads TGTGCCAGCAGTTTGCAAGGGGTAGGGGAGCAGTACTTC. It is translated as CASSLQGVGEQYF.

CDR3 region: CASSFIAILTSGSGSDTQYF. CDR3 sequence (DNA): TGTGCCAGCAGTTTCATTGCGATTTTAACTAGCGGGAGCGGGTCAGATACGCAGTATTTT. The chain uses TRBV28 and TRBJ2-3; 11 positions match TRBD2. The J segment lost 4 bases and the V segment lost 3 bases, leaving 18 bases of the junction unmatched. Per germline, CDR1 MDHEN and CDR2 SYDVKM. This CDR3 spans 20 amino acids.

This clone was picked up one time. The CDR3 here is CASSGEGEDNEKLFF. CDR3 DNA: TGTGCCAGCAGCGGAGAGGGGGAAGATAATGAAAAACTGTTTTTT. The chain carries TRBV9 and TRBJ1-4; TRBD1 is a possible D gene (6 bases). Trimming stripped 3 bases from V and 4 bases from J, with 13 bases between. CDR3 size: 15 residues. Germline V gene lookup returns CDR1 SGDLS and CDR2 YYNGEE. The variable domain in full, completed from reference TRBV9 and TRBJ1-4, reads DSGVTQTPKHLITATGQRVTLRCSPRSGDLSVYWYQQSLDQGLQFLIQYYNGEERAKGNILERFSAQQFPDLHSELNLSSLELGDSALYFCASSGEGEDNEKLFFGSGTQLSVL.

The chain is built from TRBV11-2 and TRBJ1-1; D perhaps matches TRBD1 (6 bases). The germline V gene has CDR1 SGHAT and CDR2 FQNNGV. Trimming cost V 1 base and J 11 bases, with 14 bases left between them. CDR3 size: 13 residues. DNA for the CDR3: TGTGCCAGCAGCTTAGGTACAGGGCGGGGGGCTTTCTTT. Protein sequence: CASSLGTGRGAFF.

The chain joins TRBV18 to TRBJ2-4; 7 bases fit TRBD1. This CDR3 has 15 residues. Trimming removed 2 bases from V and 2 bases from J; junction bases left unmatched: 3. Germline values: CDR1 KGHSH, CDR2 LQKENI. In DNA form, the CDR3 reads TGTGCCAGCTCACCATGGGACAGTCCCAAAAACATTCAGTACTTC. This codes for CASSPWDSPKNIQYF.

V and J are TRBV29-1 and TRBJ1-1; 9 bases are shared with TRBD1. V trimming: 7 bases; J trimming: 5 bases; junction bases outside the gene matches: 8. Germline-derived CDR1 and CDR2 are SQVTM and ANQGSEA. This CDR3 has 13 residues. CDR3 nucleotide sequence: TGCAGCGCTAAACAGGGGGCGGTTACTGAAGCTTTCTTT. Translation gives CSAKQGAVTEAFF.

This chain links TRBV7-8 with TRBJ2-7; 11 bases map to TRBD2. Germline V lookup: CDR1 SGHVS, CDR2 FQNEAQ. The CDR3 runs 16 residues. V dropped 1 base and J dropped 7; count of bases not matched to a gene: 9. CDR3 nucleotides: TGTGCCAGCAGCTTAGGTAGCGGGGGGGCCTGGGAAGAGCAGTACTTC. Amino acids: CASSLGSGGAWEEQYF.

The rearrangement links TRBV11-2 to TRBJ2-2, with D unclear. Trimming removed 1 base from V and 2 bases from J, with 8 bases in between. This CDR3 spans 15 amino acids. From germline, CDR1 is SGHAT and CDR2 FQNNGV. CDR3 bases: TGTGCCAGCAGCTTAGGATGGGCTAACACCGGGGAGCTGTTTTTT. Translating gives CASSLGWANTGELFF.

This clone showed up just once. This chain uses TRBV6-5 with TRBJ2-1; 7 bases agree with TRBD1. The CDR3 covers 14 residues. V was clipped by 7 bases and J by 5 bases; unmatched bases: 8. From germline, CDR1 is MNHEY and CDR2 SVGAGI. For the CDR3, the DNA is TGTGCCAGCATTCTGGACAGGTATGACAATGAGCAGTTCTTC. Encoded protein: CASILDRYDNEQFF.

This rearrangement joins TRBV5-1 to TRBJ2-5, with 12 bases that match TRBD2. This CDR3 is built from 15 residues. Trimming cost V 5 bases and J 4 bases; bases outside gene matches: 6. CDR1 is SGHRS, CDR2 YFSETQ, per germline. DNA of the CDR3: TGCGCCAGCAGTCCGACTAGCGGGGGTATAGAGACCCAGTACTTC. It specifies CASSPTSGGIETQYF.

A note on this clone: One end of the junction does not line up with germline, which may come from a read error. V and J are TRBV20-1 and TRBJ2-1; perhaps TRBD2 as D (6 bases). This CDR3 is 12 amino acids long. Per germline, CDR1 DFQATT and CDR2 SNEGSKA (reference sequence). Written as DNA, the CDR3 is TGCAGTGCTAGTTCTGGAGGGTACCCCATGCTCTTC. Protein: CSASSGGYPMLF.

The chain is built from TRBV6-1 and TRBJ1-6; 9 bases are a match to TRBD1. The ends lost 1 base at V and 6 bases at J; junction bases unmatched: 4. CDR1 and CDR2 from the germline V gene are MNHNS and SASEGT. The CDR3 consists of 16 residues. The CDR3 nucleotides read TGTGCCAGCAGTGAAGTACCGGGACAGGGTAATTCACCCCTCCACTTT. It codes for CASSEVPGQGNSPLHF.

V gene TRBV7-2 combines with J gene TRBJ2-5, with 7 bases identical to TRBD2. The CDR3 runs 16 residues. Unmatched junction bases numbered 5, after V lost 1 base and J lost 0 bases. Germline-derived CDR1 and CDR2 are SGHTA and FQGNSA. CDR3 DNA sequence: TGTGCCAGCAGCTTAGGGCCTAGCGGATACCAAGAGACCCAGTACTTC. It encodes CASSLGPSGYQETQYF.

This rearrangement joins TRBV5-6 to TRBJ2-3; 7 positions match TRBD1. CDR3 length equals 15 residues. Trimming removed 4 bases from V and 1 base from J; junction bases left unmatched: 6. Germline lookup yields CDR1 SGHDT and CDR2 YYEEEE. CDR3 protein: CASSLDRFGTDTQYF. The CDR3 nucleotides read TGTGCCAGCAGCCTGGACAGGTTCGGCACAGATACGCAGTATTTT.

V usage is TRBV19 and J usage is TRBJ1-4; D possibly corresponds to TRBD1 (5 bases). The CDR3 spans 13 residues. The V end lost 3 bases, the J end lost 7 bases, and 9 bases lay between the germline ends. Germline V CDR1 and CDR2: LNHDA, SQIVND (reference sequence). The CDR3 reads CASSIRGIEKLFF. CDR3 bases: TGTGCCAGTAGTATCCGGGGGATTGAAAAACTGTTTTTT.